Detailed here is one TCR beta chain. The sample belongs to a study of OX40 agonist ivuxolimab in advanced cancers. Measured with immunoSEQ multiplex PCR; TCRdb has only the in-frame clones, and not every one. Here the sample spans 40,000 to 45,000 clones, roughly four fifths being singletons. Trimming removed 1 base from V and 10 bases from J, with 17 bases in between. CDR1 LGHNA and CDR2 YNFKEQ come from the germline V gene. The CDR3 runs to 16 residues. The J gene is TRBJ1-6, the V gene TRBV4-2; D might be TRBD1 (6 bases). Sample: CD4+ or CD8+ T cells sorted from blood, taken in a trial of the OX40 agonist ivuxolimab. This TCR derives from an adult with an advanced solid tumor such as melanoma, head and neck, liver or kidney cancer. The CDR3 region has the DNA TGTGCCAGCAGCCAAGCCATTGGGGGGCGGGCGTCACCCCTCCACTTT. Translated, it gives CASSQAIGGRASPLHF.